These 22 T cell receptor beta chains were all obtained from the same sample, sequenced in a study of blood T cell repertoires in COVID-19. Assay: immunoSEQ multiplex PCR; the TCRdb copy retains only in-frame clones and omits some. The table lists around 140,000 clones, about 86% of them singletons. The material sequenced was PBMCs or T cells enriched from blood (not recorded which). The receptor source for this set is a man aged 35 to 55 with acute COVID-19.

V usage is TRBV2 and J usage is TRBJ2-2, with TRBD1 identical over 9 bases. The CDR3 totals 17 residues. V lost 4 bases to trimming and J lost 6 bases; unmatched junction nucleotides: 12. CDR1 is SNHLY and CDR2 is FYNNEI in the germline V gene. CDR3 sequence (DNA): TGTGCCAGCAGTGCCGGGACAGGGTCAGATAAACCCGGGGAGCTGTTTTTT. It encodes CASSAGTGSDKPGELFF.

The chain couples TRBV5-8 to TRBJ2-7, with 8 positions matching TRBD1. CDR1 is SGHTS and CDR2 is YDEGEE in the germline V gene. Losses at the gene ends were 1 base for V and 1 base for J; bases not matched to a gene: 4. The CDR3 length is 15 residues. The CDR3 region has the DNA TGTGCCAGCAGCTTGAGCGGACAGGGATCCTACGAGCAGTACTTC. Amino acid sequence: CASSLSGQGSYEQYF.

This clone was picked up a small number of times. The chain is built from TRBV27 and TRBJ1-6, with D unresolved. Germline V gene sequence: CDR1 MNHEY, CDR2 SMNVEV (reference sequence). V was shortened by 3 bases and J by 10 bases, with 10 bases between the two germline ends. The CDR3 sequence is 13 residues long. This CDR3 is CASSFLILSPLHF. CDR3 bases: TGTGCCAGCAGTTTTCTGATCCTATCACCCCTCCACTTT.

J is TRBJ2-6 and V is TRBV6-5, with D unresolved. CDR1 and CDR2 (germline): MNHEY, SVGAGI. The CDR3 is 13 amino acids. V gave up 10 bases and J gave up 0 bases, with 7 bases separating them. The CDR3 reads CATGDSGANVLTF. As DNA, the CDR3 is TGTGCCACCGGAGACTCTGGGGCCAACGTCCTGACTTTC.

The rearrangement uses TRBV7-9 and TRBJ1-1, with unresolved D. Trimming stripped 1 base from V and 2 bases from J, with 5 bases between. Germline lookup yields CDR1 SEHNR and CDR2 FQNEAQ (reference sequence). This CDR3 is built from 13 residues. CDR3 loop: CASSLGQNTEAFF. The CDR3 bases are TGTGCCAGCAGCTTAGGTCAAAACACTGAAGCTTTCTTT.

The rearrangement links TRBV27 to TRBJ2-7; 9 bases line up with TRBD2. The trim removed 3 bases at V and 3 bases at J, leaving 6 bases unmatched. The CDR3 is 15 residues long. The germline V gene has CDR1 MNHEY and CDR2 SMNVEV (reference sequence). In DNA form, the CDR3 reads TGTGCCAGCAGTTTCGTAGCGGGGGTGGGCTACGAGCAGTACTTC. It yields the protein CASSFVAGVGYEQYF.

This sequence joins TRBV28 and TRBJ2-2; 13 positions match TRBD2. The CDR3 contains 16 residues. V trimming: 6 bases; J trimming: 6 bases; junction bases outside the gene matches: 7. Per germline, CDR1 MDHEN and CDR2 SYDVKM. CDR3 nucleotide sequence: TGTGCCAGCAGCCTCGGGACTAGCGGGATATCCGGGGAGCTGTTTTTT. This codes for CASSLGTSGISGELFF.

CDR3 residues: CASSLILAGLGYTF. CDR3 in DNA: TGCGCCAGCAGCTTGATTCTCGCCGGGTTAGGCTACACCTTC. This chain joins TRBV5-1 and TRBJ1-2; unclear D gene. The CDR3 length is 14 residues. Germline CDR1 reads SGHRS; CDR2 reads YFSETQ. V was shortened by 1 base and J by 8 bases, with 15 bases between the two germline ends.

The gene calls are TRBV3-1 (or the pseudogene TRBV3-2) and TRBJ2-5; 7 nucleotides align to TRBD2. This CDR3 has 17 amino acids. Germline-derived CDR1 and CDR2 are LGHDT and YNNKEL (reference sequence). Trimming took 6 bases from V and 5 from J; bases not matched to a gene: 18. CDR3 coding DNA: TGTGCCAGCAGTCGTTTCTTCCCCGAGGCGGGAGTCGAGACCCAGTACTTC. As protein: CASSRFFPEAGVETQYF.

The V call is TRBV24-1, the J call TRBJ1-5; no firm D call. Trimming took off 11 bases at V and 2 bases at J, with 9 bases between the two ends. This CDR3 region has 12 residues. Germline CDR1 and CDR2: KGHDR and SFDVKD. The CDR3: CASREGNQPQHF. The CDR3 nucleotides read TGTGCCAGCCGAGAGGGCAATCAGCCCCAGCATTTT.

The chain links TRBV27 to TRBJ2-7, with a tentative D call TRBD2 (6 bases). CDR3 length: 12 residues. Trimming removed 8 bases at V and 6 bases at J, with 14 bases between. CDR1 is MNHEY and CDR2 is SMNVEV in the germline V gene (reference sequence). CDR3 sequence reads: CASRPEGGEQYF. The DNA of the CDR3 is TGTGCCAGCCGCCCCGAGGGAGGCGAGCAGTACTTC.

Relative to its sample, this clone is medium-sized. This chain uses TRBV5-1 with TRBJ1-2; TRBD1 might be the D (5 bases). CDR3 length: 13 amino acids. CDR1 is SGHRS and CDR2 is YFSETQ in the germline V gene. V lost 7 bases, J lost 1 base, and 11 bases lay in between. The CDR3 DNA is TGCGCCAGCCGGCTGGGGCTTAACTATGGCTACACCTTC. It yields the protein CASRLGLNYGYTF.

This chain joins TRBV30 and TRBJ1-6; D ambiguous. Germline CDR1 is GTSNPN and CDR2 is SVGIG (reference sequence). This CDR3 is built from 14 residues. V was pared by 3 bases and J by 5 bases, with 11 bases between. This chain's CDR3 is CAWRVGGDNSPLHF. The DNA of the CDR3 is TGTGCCTGGAGAGTTGGCGGTGATAATTCACCCCTCCACTTT. Combining the CDR3 with reference TRBV30 and TRBJ1-6 gives the whole variable domain SQTIHQWPATLVQPVGSPLSLECTVEGTSNPNLYWYRQAAGRGLQLLFYSVGIGQISSEVPQNLSASRPQDRQFILSSKKLLLSDSGFYLCAWRVGGDNSPLHFGNGTRLTVT.

The chain uses TRBV30 and TRBJ1-2; no definite D call. V shed 3 bases and J shed 4 bases, with 6 bases lying between them. This CDR3 region has 11 residues. From germline, CDR1 is GTSNPN and CDR2 SVGIG (reference sequence). The DNA of the CDR3 is TGTGCCTGGAGCTCCTCCTATGGCTACACCTTC. This gives the protein CAWSSSYGYTF.

The chain combines TRBV10-3 with TRBJ2-7; 7 bases are shared with TRBD1. The CDR3 spans 12 residues. Germline V gene sequence: CDR1 ENHRY, CDR2 SYGVKD. With 5 bases clipped from V and 6 bases from J, the junction kept 4 bases outside the gene matches. The CDR3 nucleotides are TGTGCCATCAGTCCCCGACAGGGCGAGCAGTACTTC. This gives the protein CAISPRQGEQYF.

The chain couples TRBV3-1 (or the pseudogene TRBV3-2) to TRBJ1-4, with a tentative D call TRBD1 (5 bases). The V gene lost 3 bases and the J gene lost 14 bases, with 10 bases spanning the gap. The V gene's germline CDR1 is LGHDT and CDR2 YNNKEL (reference sequence). The CDR3 runs 11 residues. The CDR3 DNA is TGTGCCAGCAGCCAGGCAGGGTACCTGTTTTTT. As protein: CASSQAGYLFF.

This clone has just a few counts. The V call is TRBV14, the J call TRBJ2-2; TRBD2 matches 14 bases. V was pared by 4 bases and J by 4 bases, with 8 bases of the junction left unmatched. The V gene's germline CDR1 is SGHDN and CDR2 FVKESK. This CDR3 has 18 residues. The CDR3 sequence is CASSPMGLAGETTGELFF. CDR3 nucleotides: TGTGCCAGCAGCCCCATGGGACTAGCGGGAGAGACCACCGGGGAGCTGTTTTTT.

The chain combines TRBV20-1 with TRBJ1-2; a weak D match, TRBD1 (6 bases). Per germline, CDR1 DFQATT and CDR2 SNEGSKA (reference sequence). The CDR3 extends over 11 amino acids. Trimming cost V 4 bases and J 8 bases, with 11 bases left between them. The CDR3 reads CSANAGDGYTF. The CDR3 DNA reads as TGCAGTGCTAACGCAGGGGACGGCTACACCTTC.

The gene calls are TRBV3-1 (or the pseudogene TRBV3-2) and TRBJ1-5; 8 bases align to TRBD1. From germline, CDR1 is LGHDT and CDR2 YNNKEL (reference sequence). Trimming removed 0 bases from V and 0 bases from J; junction bases left unmatched: 10. CDR3 length equals 19 residues. CDR3 nucleotide sequence: TGTGCCAGCAGCCAAGATCGACAGGGGCCCCCATATAGCAATCAGCCCCAGCATTTT. Translation gives CASSQDRQGPPYSNQPQHF.

The CDR3 is CASSLAKAGVRGPYLNTEAFF. Written as DNA, the CDR3 is TGTGCCAGCAGCTTAGCGAAAGCAGGGGTCCGAGGTCCCTACCTGAACACTGAAGCTTTCTTT. J is TRBJ1-1 and V is TRBV7-2; the D gene is possibly TRBD1 (6 bases). The CDR3 sequence is 21 residues long. Trimming took off 0 bases at V and 0 bases at J, with 26 bases between the two ends. Germline V gene sequence: CDR1 SGHTA, CDR2 FQGNSA.

This clone was observed a handful of times. It is unclear where the CDR3 begins or ends on the DNA, so no DNA is shown, and the CDR3 is as TCRdb lists it. This chain links TRBV27 with TRBJ2-7; TRBD1 is taken as the D call from the table, unchecked against the DNA. Germline V gives CDR1 MNHEY, CDR2 SMNVEV (reference sequence). The CDR3 spans 16 amino acids, including both terminal residues. CDR3 region: CASSFLENRGTYEQYF.

This clone turned up a few times. CDR3 region: CATSRDRGTNYGYTF. CDR3 bases: TGTGCCACCAGCAGAGATCGCGGCACTAACTATGGCTACACCTTC. This chain joins TRBV15 and TRBJ1-2, with D hard to call. V was pared by 0 bases and J by 0 bases, with 8 bases between. The CDR3 covers 15 residues. Germline V gene data show CDR1 as LNHNV and CDR2 as YYDKDF (reference sequence). Full variable domain (missing parts from reference TRBV15 and TRBJ1-2): DAMVIQNPRYQVTQFGKPVTLSCSQTLNHNVMYWYQQKSSQAPKLLFHYYDKDFNNEADTPDNFQSRRPNTSFCFLDIRSPGLGDTAMYLCATSRDRGTNYGYTFGSGTRLTVV.